This TCR beta chain emerged from a study of shared clonotypes between healthy human individuals. Findings of the study overall: Sampling was confined to blood; repertoires within tissues likely differ. Shared clonotypes: approximately 5.3% naive CD4, 3% to 3.5% naive CD8, less than 2.5% memory CD4, over 0.3% memory CD8.

Looked up from germline, CDR1 is SGHNT and CDR2 is YYREEE (reference sequence). CDR3 length equals 15 residues. V was trimmed by 3 bases and J by 1 base, leaving 11 bases between them. All the donors were Caucasian adults who lived in Nashville, Tennessee. The table came from immunoSEQ multiplex PCR; TCRdb's copy has only in-frame clones and leaves some out. The data contain approximately 2.5 million clones, roughly 93% of them seen just once; the ten biggest clones take up more than 0.35%. A word on this clone: Its specificity is unknown.

The TCR was taken from a man aged 18 to 30 in good health. Some clones in this sample may be carry-over from other donors' samples. This chain connects TRBV5-4 to TRBJ2-1; D tentatively fits TRBD1 or TRBD2 (6 bases each). The specimen sequenced was naive CD4+ T cells from PBMCs. Specified subset: CD45RA+ positively selected. The DNA for the CDR3 is TGTGCCAGCAGCTCCGGGGGCCAATCCTACAATGAGCAGTTCTTC. Its protein product is CASSSGGQSYNEQFF.